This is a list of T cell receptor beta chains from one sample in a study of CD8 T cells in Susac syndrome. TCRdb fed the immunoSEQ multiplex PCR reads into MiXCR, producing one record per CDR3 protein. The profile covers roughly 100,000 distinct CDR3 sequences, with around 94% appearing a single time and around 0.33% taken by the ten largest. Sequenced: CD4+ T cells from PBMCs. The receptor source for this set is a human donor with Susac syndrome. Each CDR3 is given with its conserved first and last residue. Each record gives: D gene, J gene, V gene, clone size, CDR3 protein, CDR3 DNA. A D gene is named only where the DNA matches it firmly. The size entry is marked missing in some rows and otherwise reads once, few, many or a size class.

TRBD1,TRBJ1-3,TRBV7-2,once,CASSWRDSSGNTIYF,TGTGCCAGCAGCTGGCGGGACAGCTCTGGAAACACCATATATTTT
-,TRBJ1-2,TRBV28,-,CASSPVRSNYGYTF,TGTGCCAGCAGCCCCGTCAGAAGTAACTATGGCTACACCTTC
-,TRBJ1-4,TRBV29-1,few,CSVATVRPRGKEKLFF,TGCAGCGTTGCTACAGTTCGGCCTCGTGGAAAGGAAAAACTGTTTTTT
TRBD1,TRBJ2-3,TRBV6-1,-,CASTRQGTDTQYF,TGTGCCAGCACTCGACAGGGGACAGATACGCAGTATTTT
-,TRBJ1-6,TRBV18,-,CASSPFGTVWGLHF,TGTGCCAGCTCACCATTCGGGACGGTCTGGGGCCTCCACTTT
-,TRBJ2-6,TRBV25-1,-,CASTPSGANVLTF,TGTGCCAGCACCCCCTCTGGGGCCAACGTCCTGACTTTC
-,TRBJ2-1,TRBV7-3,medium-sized,CASTSGSSYNEQFF,TGTGCCAGCACCTCCGGGAGCTCCTACAATGAGCAGTTCTTC
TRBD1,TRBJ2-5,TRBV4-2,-,CASSSRPGQGAAQYF,TGTGCCAGCAGCTCGCGCCCGGGACAGGGGGCGGCCCAGTACTTC
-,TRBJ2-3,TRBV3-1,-,CASSHRDTQYF,TGTGCCAGCAGCCACCGAGATACGCAGTATTTT
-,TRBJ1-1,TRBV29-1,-,CSVAGSGDTEAFF,TGCAGCGTTGCTGGGTCCGGGGACACTGAAGCTTTCTTT
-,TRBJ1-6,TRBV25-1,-,CASSELPGGLGSPLHF,TGTGCCAGCAGTGAACTCCCGGGGGGATTAGGTTCACCCCTCCACTTT
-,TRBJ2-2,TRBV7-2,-,CASSRSGPNTGELFF,TGTGCCAGCAGCCGCAGCGGGCCGAACACCGGGGAGCTGTTTTTT
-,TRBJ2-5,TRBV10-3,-,CAIRDAEKETQYF,TGTGCCATCAGAGACGCAGAGAAAGAGACCCAGTACTTC
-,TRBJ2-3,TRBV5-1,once,CASSLVGASSTDTQYF,TGCGCCAGCAGCTTGGTCGGTGCTAGCAGCACAGATACGCAGTATTTT
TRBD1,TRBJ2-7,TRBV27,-,CASSLSGGTGRPHEQYF,TGTGCCAGCAGCCTCTCCGGCGGGACAGGGAGACCCCACGAGCAGTACTTC
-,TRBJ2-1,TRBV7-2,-,CASSLYQASYNEQFF,TGTGCCAGCAGCTTATATCAGGCCTCCTACAATGAGCAGTTCTTC
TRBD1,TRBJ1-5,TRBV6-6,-,CATTGQGVQPQHF,TGTGCCACCACCGGGCAGGGGGTGCAGCCCCAGCATTTT
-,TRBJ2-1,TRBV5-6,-,CASRSTGTGIDNEQFF,TGTGCCAGCAGATCAACCGGGACTGGAATAGACAATGAGCAGTTCTTC
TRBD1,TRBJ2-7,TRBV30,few,CAWTTGYYEQYF,TGTGCCTGGACGACAGGGTACTACGAGCAGTACTTC